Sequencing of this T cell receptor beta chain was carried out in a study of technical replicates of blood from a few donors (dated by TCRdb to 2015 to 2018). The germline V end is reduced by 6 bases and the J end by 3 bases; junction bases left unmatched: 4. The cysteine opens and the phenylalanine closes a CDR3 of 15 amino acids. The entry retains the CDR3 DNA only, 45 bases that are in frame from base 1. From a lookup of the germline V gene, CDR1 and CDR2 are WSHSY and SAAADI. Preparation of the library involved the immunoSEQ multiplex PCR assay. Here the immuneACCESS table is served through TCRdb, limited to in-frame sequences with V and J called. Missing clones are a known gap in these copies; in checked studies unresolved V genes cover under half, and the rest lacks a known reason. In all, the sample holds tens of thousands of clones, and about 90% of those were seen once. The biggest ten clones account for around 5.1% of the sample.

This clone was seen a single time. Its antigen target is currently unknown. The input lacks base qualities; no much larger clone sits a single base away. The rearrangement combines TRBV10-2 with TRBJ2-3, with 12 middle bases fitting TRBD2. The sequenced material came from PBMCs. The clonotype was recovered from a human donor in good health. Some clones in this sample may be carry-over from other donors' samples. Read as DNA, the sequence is TGCGCCAGCAGCACTAGCGGGGGGAGAACAGATACGCAGTATTTT. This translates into CASSTSGGRTDTQYF.